The 3 T cell receptor beta chains reported below all come from one sample, sequenced in a study of blood T cell repertoires in COVID-19. The protocol was immunoSEQ multiplex PCR, while the TCRdb copy is restricted to in-frame clones and leaves out a portion. The repertoire holds just under 65,000 clones, with around 82% as singletons. The sequencing input was peripheral blood. All receptors derive from a human donor in a cohort sampled during active COVID-19.

The chain joins TRBV2 to TRBJ2-7; TRBD2 matches 8 bases. Germline V gives CDR1 SNHLY, CDR2 FYNNEI. Trimming took 8 bases from V and 3 from J; bases not matched to a gene: 6. This CDR3 comprises 13 residues. CDR3 amino acids: CASAAGDRYEQYF. CDR3 nucleotide sequence: TGTGCCAGCGCAGCGGGGGATCGCTACGAGCAGTACTTC.

The table lists this clone with a count of one. The chain uses TRBV2 and TRBJ1-1; D is perhaps TRBD1 (5 bases). The germline CDR1 and CDR2 sequences are SNHLY and FYNNEI. The CDR3 contains 15 residues. Trimming cost V 7 bases and J 6 bases, with 21 bases left between them. CDR3 sequence: CASNKAGVAIPEAFF. The CDR3 DNA sequence: TGTGCCAGCAATAAGGCGGGGGTAGCCATCCCTGAAGCTTTCTTT.

The chain has TRBV14 and TRBJ2-5; TRBD1 is a possible D gene (5 bases). The CDR3 totals 14 residues. Trimming stripped 2 bases from V and 6 bases from J, with 13 bases between. Looked up from germline, CDR1 is SGHDN and CDR2 is FVKESK. As DNA, the CDR3 is TGTGCCAGCAGCCAAAGGTCAGGGTATCAGACCCAGTACTTC. Its translation is CASSQRSGYQTQYF.